This record concerns one TCR beta chain sequence. Assay: immunoSEQ multiplex PCR; the TCRdb copy retains only in-frame clones and omits some. The data show approximately 30,000 clones, with roughly 90% seen just once and more than 6.5% held by the top ten. The sample originates from a study of T cell changes during pregnancy in multiple sclerosis. This TCR came from a female donor with multiple sclerosis, enrolled in a pregnancy study. The starting material was CD8+ T cells from peripheral blood mononuclear cells, obtained in the second trimester of pregnancy.

CDR3 in amino acids: CASSVFGRGHGELFF. The CDR3 region has the DNA TGTGCCAGCAGCGTATTTGGCAGGGGGCACGGGGAGCTGTTTTTT. V and J are TRBV9 and TRBJ2-2; TRBD1 agrees at 8 bases. The V segment lost 1 base and the J segment 7 bases; nucleotides outside the gene matches: 6. The CDR3 loop spans 15 amino acids. The germline V gene has CDR1 SGDLS and CDR2 YYNGEE.